Listed below are T cell receptor beta chains from one sample, sequenced in a study of regulatory T cells in long-lasting Graves disease. MiXCR was run by TCRdb on the multiplex PCR reads, yielding one entry per CDR3 protein. Of more than 300,000 distinct CDR3 sequences listed, about an eighth are singletons. This sample also appeared in a second study, on T cells in Graves' hyperthyroidism and ophthalmopathy.

The starting material was peripheral blood mononuclear cells (PBMCs), obtained at new diagnosis, from a patient treated with antithyroid drugs. These receptors were collected from a woman younger than 30 with Graves disease. Both conserved end residues are part of each CDR3. The order of the fields is J gene, D gene, clone size, V gene, CDR3 protein, CDR3 DNA. The D gene is left open where the match is weak. Only part of the rows carry a size: once, few, many, or a class if the clone is expanded.

J: TRBJ2-2; D: -; size: many; V: TRBV5-1; CDR3: CASSSWAGELFF; DNA: TGCGCCAGCAGCTCCTGGGCCGGGGAGCTGTTTTTT
J: TRBJ1-2; D: -; size: many; V: TRBV28; CDR3: CASSLGLGYTF; DNA: TGTGCCAGCAGTTTGGGGCTCGGGTACACCTTC
J: TRBJ2-1; D: -; size: many; V: TRBV7-2; CDR3: CASSETGSFYNEQFF; DNA: TGTGCCAGCAGCGAAACAGGTTCGTTTTACAATGAGCAGTTCTTC
J: TRBJ2-6; D: TRBD1; size: many; V: TRBV5-1; CDR3: CASSSGGSGANVLTF; DNA: TGCGCCAGCAGCTCAGGGGGCTCTGGGGCCAACGTCCTGACTTTC
J: TRBJ1-5; D: -; size: few; V: TRBV4-1; CDR3: CASSSPYRGNQPQHF; DNA: TGCGCCAGCAGTAGCCCTTACAGGGGCAATCAGCCCCAGCATTTT
J: TRBJ1-1; D: -; size: -; V: TRBV24-1; CDR3: CATSDNLGVGTEAFF; DNA: TGTGCCACCAGTGATAATCTGGGAGTGGGTACTGAAGCTTTCTTT
J: TRBJ2-2; D: -; size: many; V: TRBV28; CDR3: CASSLEERQVGELFF; DNA: TGTGCCAGCAGCCTGGAGGAGAGACAGGTCGGGGAGCTGTTTTTT
J: TRBJ1-1; D: -; size: many; V: TRBV11-1; CDR3: CASSSGLGTEAFF; DNA: TGTGCCAGCAGTTCAGGGTTGGGGACTGAAGCTTTCTTT
J: TRBJ2-3; D: -; size: few; V: TRBV9; CDR3: CASSVREGTDTQYF; DNA: TGTGCCAGCAGCGTCAGGGAAGGCACAGATACGCAGTATTTT
J: TRBJ2-5; D: -; size: many; V: TRBV2; CDR3: CALRRSPETQYF; DNA: TGTGCCTTGCGCAGGTCTCCAGAGACCCAGTACTTC
J: TRBJ2-5; D: TRBD1; size: many; V: TRBV7-8; CDR3: CASSPRDRGLGETQYF; DNA: TGTGCCAGCAGCCCCCGGGACAGGGGGTTGGGGGAGACCCAGTACTTC
J: TRBJ1-4; D: -; size: many; V: TRBV12-3/TRBV12-4; CDR3: CASSFSNEKLFF; DNA: TGTGCCAGCAGCTTCTCAAATGAAAAACTGTTTTTT
J: TRBJ2-3; D: -; size: many; V: TRBV29-1; CDR3: CSVAGDVHLDTQYF; DNA: TGCAGCGTTGCGGGGGATGTGCACTTAGATACGCAGTATTTT
J: TRBJ2-1; D: TRBD2; size: -; V: TRBV10-3; CDR3: CATTGTNSNEQFF; DNA: TGTGCCACCACCGGGACTAATAGCAATGAGCAGTTCTTC
J: TRBJ2-3; D: -; size: many; V: TRBV12-3/TRBV12-4; CDR3: CASRSSGLDTQYF; DNA: TGTGCCAGCAGATCAAGCGGGTTGGATACGCAGTATTTT
J: TRBJ1-2; D: -; size: -; V: TRBV7-3; CDR3: CASSLSSSGAPEGYTF; DNA: TGTGCCAGCAGCTTAAGCTCGTCGGGGGCCCCTGAGGGCTACACCTTC
J: TRBJ1-4; D: -; size: few; V: TRBV10-3; CDR3: CAIAGGPNEKLFF; DNA: TGTGCCATCGCGGGGGGACCTAATGAAAAACTGTTTTTT
J: TRBJ2-5; D: -; size: many; V: TRBV6-1; CDR3: CASSGGAETQYF; DNA: TGTGCCAGCAGTGGGGGCGCAGAGACCCAGTACTTC
J: TRBJ1-1; D: TRBD1; size: many; V: TRBV15; CDR3: CATSRVTGGGTEAFF; DNA: TGTGCCACCAGCAGAGTGACAGGGGGGGGTACTGAAGCTTTCTTT
J: TRBJ2-7; D: TRBD2; size: many; V: TRBV7-9; CDR3: CASSFGLAVSYEQYF; DNA: TGTGCCAGCAGCTTTGGACTAGCGGTCTCCTACGAGCAGTACTTC
J: TRBJ2-7; D: -; size: many; V: TRBV11-2; CDR3: CASTQSRLTYEQYF; DNA: TGTGCCAGCACCCAGTCCAGACTAACCTACGAGCAGTACTTC
J: TRBJ2-1; D: -; size: -; V: TRBV6-2/TRBV6-3; CDR3: CATFPSRVYNEQLF; DNA: TGTGCCACCTTCCCGTCGAGGGTCTACAATGAGCAGCTCTTC
J: TRBJ2-7; D: TRBD2; size: many; V: TRBV7-2; CDR3: CASSYTRSGRSLREQYF; DNA: TGTGCCAGCAGCTACACGCGGAGCGGGAGGAGCCTACGCGAGCAGTACTTC
J: TRBJ1-2; D: TRBD1; size: many; V: TRBV7-3; CDR3: CASSLTPTGYPYGYTF; DNA: TGTGCCAGCAGCTTAACGCCGACAGGGTATCCCTATGGCTACACCTTC
J: TRBJ1-1; D: -; size: many; V: TRBV27; CDR3: CASSFGQTTEAFF; DNA: TGTGCCAGCAGTTTTGGGCAGACCACTGAAGCTTTCTTT
J: TRBJ1-1; D: -; size: many; V: TRBV27; CDR3: CASSTIAPLAEAFF; DNA: TGTGCCAGCAGCACCATCGCACCCCTCGCTGAAGCTTTCTTT
J: TRBJ2-5; D: TRBD1; size: -; V: TRBV29-1; CDR3: CSVERGLGETQYF; DNA: TGCAGCGTTGAAAGGGGGCTTGGAGAGACCCAGTACTTC
J: TRBJ2-1; D: -; size: few; V: TRBV6-2/TRBV6-3; CDR3: CASSEGVGGPVGEQFF; DNA: TGTGCCAGCAGTGAAGGTGTGGGGGGGCCGGTAGGTGAGCAGTTCTTC
J: TRBJ2-7; D: TRBD1; size: many; V: TRBV14; CDR3: CASSQYGTGSHEQYF; DNA: TGTGCCAGCAGCCAGTACGGGACAGGGTCCCACGAGCAGTACTTC
J: TRBJ2-7; D: -; size: many; V: TRBV29-1; CDR3: CSVVTGPYEQYF; DNA: TGCAGCGTTGTAACAGGGCCCTACGAGCAGTACTTC
J: TRBJ2-2; D: -; size: many; V: TRBV20-1; CDR3: CSARDQPNTGELFF; DNA: TGCAGTGCTAGAGATCAGCCCAACACCGGGGAGCTGTTTTTT
J: TRBJ2-3; D: TRBD1; size: many; V: TRBV5-1; CDR3: CASSNRDSSTDTQYF; DNA: TGCGCCAGCAGCAATCGGGACAGCAGTACAGATACGCAGTATTTT
J: TRBJ1-3; D: -; size: -; V: TRBV27; CDR3: CASSPKGGMPGNTIYF; DNA: TGTGCCAGCAGTCCCAAAGGGGGGATGCCCGGAAACACCATATATTTT
J: TRBJ2-7; D: -; size: many; V: TRBV11-2; CDR3: CASSLQSSYEQYF; DNA: TGTGCCAGCAGCTTACAGAGCTCCTACGAGCAGTACTTC
J: TRBJ2-2; D: -; size: -; V: TRBV11-2; CDR3: CASRRTGLNTGELFF; DNA: TGTGCCAGCAGGCGCACAGGGCTTAACACCGGGGAGCTGTTTTTT
J: TRBJ2-3; D: TRBD2; size: many; V: TRBV5-1; CDR3: CASSLDLAGGTDTQYF; DNA: TGCGCCAGCAGCTTGGATCTAGCGGGGGGCACAGATACGCAGTATTTT
J: TRBJ2-5; D: TRBD1; size: many; V: TRBV2; CDR3: CASKGQGYQETQYF; DNA: TGTGCCAGCAAGGGACAGGGGTACCAAGAGACCCAGTACTTC
J: TRBJ2-6; D: TRBD1; size: -; V: TRBV7-9; CDR3: CASSPKQGTVGANVLTF; DNA: TGTGCCAGCAGCCCGAAACAGGGGACGGTCGGGGCCAACGTCCTGACTTTC
J: TRBJ2-3; D: -; size: many; V: TRBV7-2; CDR3: CASSSLRVDTQYF; DNA: TGTGCCAGCAGCTCCCTGAGGGTAGATACGCAGTATTTT
J: TRBJ2-3; D: -; size: few; V: TRBV11-1; CDR3: CAGPPTLARGPGTDTQYF; DNA: TGTGCCGGACCTCCTACACTTGCACGCGGGCCTGGCACAGATACGCAGTATTTT
J: TRBJ2-7; D: -; size: -; V: TRBV7-6; CDR3: CASSSTEIYEQYF; DNA: TGTGCCAGCAGCTCAACCGAGATCTACGAGCAGTACTTC
J: TRBJ2-5; D: TRBD1; size: many; V: TRBV5-4; CDR3: CASSPNLDRQETQYF; DNA: TGTGCCAGCAGCCCTAACCTGGACAGGCAAGAGACCCAGTACTTC